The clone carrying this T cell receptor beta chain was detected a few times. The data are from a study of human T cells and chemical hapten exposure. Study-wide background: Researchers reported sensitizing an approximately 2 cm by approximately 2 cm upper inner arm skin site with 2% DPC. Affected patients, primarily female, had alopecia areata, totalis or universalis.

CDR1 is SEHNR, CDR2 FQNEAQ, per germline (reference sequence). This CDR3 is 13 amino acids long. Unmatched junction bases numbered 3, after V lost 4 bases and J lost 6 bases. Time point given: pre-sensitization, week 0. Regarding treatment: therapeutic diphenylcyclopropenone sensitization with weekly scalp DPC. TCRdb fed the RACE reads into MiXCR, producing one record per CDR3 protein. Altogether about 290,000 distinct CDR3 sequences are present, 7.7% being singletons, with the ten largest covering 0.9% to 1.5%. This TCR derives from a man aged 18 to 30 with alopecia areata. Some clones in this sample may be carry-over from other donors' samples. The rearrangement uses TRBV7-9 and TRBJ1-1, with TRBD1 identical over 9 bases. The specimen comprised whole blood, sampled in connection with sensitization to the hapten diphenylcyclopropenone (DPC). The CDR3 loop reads CASSSWDRAEAFF. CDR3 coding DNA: TGTGCCAGCAGCTCCTGGGACAGGGCTGAAGCTTTCTTT.